This passage covers 21 T cell receptor beta chains from one sample sequenced in a study of long-term antiretroviral therapy in people with HIV. The assay, immunoSEQ v3.0, was run at survey level. Measured with immunoSEQ multiplex PCR; TCRdb has only the in-frame clones, and not every one. Counted here are around 28,000 clones, approximately 86% occurring once; the ten biggest clones make up approximately 4.8%. This specimen consisted of unsorted PBMCs, obtained 0.8 years after starting antiretroviral therapy. The source is a woman in her twenties or thirties with HIV.

This chain connects TRBV4-1 to TRBJ1-2; D is undetermined. Germline assignment: CDR1 MGHRA and CDR2 YSYEKL. Trimming shortened V by 6 bases and J by 0 bases, and 14 bases separated the two germline ends. This CDR3 region has 15 residues. The DNA of the CDR3 is TGCGCCAGCAGATCCGCCGACACCTCTAACTATGGCTACACCTTC. Amino acid sequence: CASRSADTSNYGYTF.

The chain recombines TRBV28 with TRBJ2-7; D unresolved. Trimming pared 2 bases from V and 3 bases from J, leaving 2 bases between. Germline CDR1 and CDR2: MDHEN and SYDVKM. The CDR3 spans 11 residues. In DNA form, the CDR3 reads TGTGCCAGCAGTTTAAACTACGAGCAGTACTTC. Translated, it gives CASSLNYEQYF. Combining the CDR3 with reference TRBV28 and TRBJ2-7 gives the whole variable domain DVKVTQSSRYLVKRTGEKVFLECVQDMDHENMFWYRQDPGLGLRLIYFSYDVKMKEKGDIPEGYSVSREKKERFSLILESASTNQTSMYLCASSLNYEQYFGPGTRLTVT.

The chain links TRBV5-1 to TRBJ1-1; D unresolved. The V and J ends lost 1 base and 1 base respectively, with 8 bases between them. The CDR3 loop spans 14 amino acids. Germline V lookup: CDR1 SGHRS, CDR2 YFSETQ. For the CDR3, the DNA is TGCGCCAGCAGCTTGATGGTGTCGAACACTGAAGCTTTCTTT. Protein sequence: CASSLMVSNTEAFF.

The V gene is TRBV10-2, the J gene TRBJ1-1; a possible D gene is TRBD1 (5 bases). This CDR3 region has 13 residues. Looked up from germline, CDR1 is WSHSY and CDR2 is SAAADI. The V end was cut by 7 bases, the J end by 0 bases, with 9 bases between. The CDR3 protein is CASTDNMNTEAFF. The CDR3 bases are TGCGCCAGCACGGACAATATGAACACTGAAGCTTTCTTT.

The rearrangement uses TRBV28 and TRBJ2-7; the D gene is possibly TRBD1 (6 bases). The germline gives CDR1 MDHEN, CDR2 SYDVKM. Trimming removed 6 bases at V and 3 bases at J, with 15 bases between. The CDR3 runs 14 residues. DNA of the CDR3: TGTGCCAGCAGCACAGGGTACGATCTCTACGAGCAGTACTTC. It encodes CASSTGYDLYEQYF.

The V gene is TRBV19, the J gene TRBJ1-1, with D maybe TRBD1 (5 bases). The CDR3 loop spans 14 amino acids. The germline V gene encodes CDR1 LNHDA and CDR2 SQIVND (reference sequence). Between the trimmed V and J ends, which lost 3 bases and 4 bases, there was a span of 12 bases. In nucleotides, the CDR3 is TGTGCCAGTAGTATCGTCTGGGGGGTCACTGAAGCTTTCTTT. Protein product: CASSIVWGVTEAFF.

The chain carries TRBV7-8 and TRBJ1-1; 8 bases are shared with TRBD1. The CDR3 is 12 amino acids. Trimming took 5 bases from V and 7 from J; bases not matched to a gene: 3. Germline V gene data show CDR1 as SGHVS and CDR2 as FQNEAQ. This CDR3 is CASSLGQGEAFF. For the CDR3, the DNA is TGTGCCAGCAGCCTTGGACAGGGTGAAGCTTTCTTT.

The V and J genes are TRBV11-2 and TRBJ2-3; 8 bases line up with TRBD2. The germline gives CDR1 SGHAT, CDR2 FQNNGV. The ends lost 3 bases at V and 6 bases at J; junction bases unmatched: 2. This CDR3 contains 13 residues. The chain's CDR3 is CASSFRGGDTQYF. The CDR3 DNA is TGTGCCAGCAGCTTCCGGGGGGGTGATACGCAGTATTTT.

The genes are TRBV5-6 and TRBJ2-1; no definite D call. The CDR3 totals 17 residues. V was shortened by 4 bases and J by 0 bases, with 17 bases between the two germline ends. CDR1 and CDR2 (germline): SGHDT, YYEEEE. As DNA, the CDR3 is TGTGCCAGCAGCCAGTCGGGCAAGACCAGCTCCTACAATGAGCAGTTCTTC. The encoded protein is CASSQSGKTSSYNEQFF.

V is TRBV2 and J is TRBJ2-3, with 7 bases fitting TRBD2. Losses at the gene ends were 6 bases for V and 2 bases for J; bases not matched to a gene: 5. The CDR3 totals 14 residues. CDR1 is SNHLY, CDR2 FYNNEI, per germline. The CDR3 is CASRAGEHTDTQYF. The CDR3, as DNA: TGTGCCAGCAGGGCGGGAGAGCACACAGATACGCAGTATTTT.

The V and J genes are TRBV7-3 and TRBJ2-3; D unclear. The CDR3 contains 13 residues. Germline CDR1 and CDR2: SGHTA and FQGTGA. The V gene lost 1 base and the J gene lost 1 base, with 3 bases spanning the gap. Here the CDR3 reads CASSLIGTDTQYF. CDR3 nucleotide sequence: TGTGCCAGCAGCTTAATTGGCACAGATACGCAGTATTTT.

DNA for the CDR3: TGTGCCAGCAGCTTAGATCTACCCAGCGGGGGGTACGAGCAGTACTTC. This sequence encodes CASSLDLPSGGYEQYF. The chain links TRBV7-6 to TRBJ2-7; TRBD2 matches 9 bases. The CDR3 loop spans 16 amino acids. Germline V CDR1 and CDR2: SGHVS, FNYEAQ. V lost 1 base to trimming and J lost 4 bases; unmatched junction nucleotides: 8. Based on the CDR3 plus reference TRBV7-6 and TRBJ2-7, the full variable domain is GAGVSQSPRYKVTKRGQDVALRCDPISGHVSLYWYRQALGQGPEFLTYFNYEAQQDKSGLPNDRFSAERPEGSISTLTIQRTEQRDSAMYRCASSLDLPSGGYEQYFGPGTRLTVT.

The V call is TRBV5-1, the J call TRBJ1-5; possible D gene TRBD1, 5 bases. This CDR3 region has 14 residues. Germline loops: CDR1 SGHRS, CDR2 YFSETQ. V shed 0 bases and J shed 7 bases, with 11 bases lying between them. The chain's CDR3 is CASSLVGDDQPQHF. DNA for the CDR3: TGCGCCAGCAGCTTGGTAGGGGATGACCAGCCCCAGCATTTT.

The rearrangement links TRBV6-5 to TRBJ1-2; 8 bases agree with TRBD1. After removal of 5 bases from V and 2 bases from J, the junction contained 7 bases not matched to a gene. Germline CDR1 reads MNHEY; CDR2 reads SVGAGI. The CDR3 runs to 15 residues. The CDR3 sequence: CASSGKRQGNYGYTF. The CDR3 DNA sequence: TGTGCCAGCAGTGGGAAGAGACAGGGGAACTATGGCTACACCTTC.

V is TRBV5-1 and J is TRBJ1-1, with TRBD1 as a possible D gene (5 bases). CDR1 is SGHRS and CDR2 is YFSETQ in the germline V gene. V dropped 5 bases and J dropped 4 bases, with 15 bases sitting between them. CDR3 length equals 14 residues. CDR3 coding DNA: TGCGCCAGCAGTTCGGGGGGGAGGGGCACTGAAGCTTTCTTT. Translating it yields CASSSGGRGTEAFF.

The gene calls are TRBV18 and TRBJ1-5; possible D gene TRBD1, 6 bases. The V gene lost 2 bases and the J gene lost 0 bases, with 14 bases spanning the gap. CDR3 size: 17 residues. Germline V gene lookup returns CDR1 KGHSH and CDR2 LQKENI. The CDR3 DNA reads as TGTGCCAGCTCACCATTGGGGGCATCTATTAGCAATCAGCCCCAGCATTTT. This translates into CASSPLGASISNQPQHF.

This chain connects TRBV5-1 to TRBJ1-2, with TRBD1 matching over 11 bases. The CDR3 extends over 16 amino acids. CDR1 and CDR2 from the germline V gene are SGHRS and YFSETQ. V lost 0 bases and J lost 7; bases outside the gene matches: 8. CDR3 nucleotides: TGCGCCAGCAGCTTGGTAGCGGACAGGGGGCTTGCTGGCTACACCTTC. Translating gives CASSLVADRGLAGYTF.

This chain connects TRBV2 to TRBJ1-1; 8 bases are shared with TRBD1. Per the germline V gene, CDR1 is SNHLY and CDR2 is FYNNEI. The CDR3 runs to 15 residues. After removal of 6 bases from V and 1 base from J, the junction contained 7 bases not matched to a gene. In DNA form, the CDR3 reads TGTGCCAGCAGGCGTACAGGGGGGAGGAACACTGAAGCTTTCTTT. Translated: CASRRTGGRNTEAFF. The full variable domain, in which reference TRBV2 and TRBJ1-1 provide the parts outside the CDR3, is EPEVTQTPSHQVTQMGQEVILRCVPISNHLYFYWYRQILGQKVEFLVSFYNNEISEKSEIFDDQFSVERPDGSNFTLKIRSTKLEDSAMYFCASRRTGGRNTEAFFGQGTRLTVV.

The chain couples TRBV5-5 to TRBJ1-6; possible D gene TRBD1, 6 bases. V dropped 4 bases and J dropped 10 bases, with 15 bases sitting between them. Germline V gives CDR1 SGHKS, CDR2 YYEKEE (reference sequence). This CDR3 region has 14 residues. The CDR3 region is CASSRTGPESPLHF. CDR3 DNA sequence: TGTGCCAGCAGCAGAACAGGGCCCGAATCACCCCTCCACTTT.

The chain recombines TRBV5-4 with TRBJ1-2, with a weak D call TRBD1 (5 bases). With 0 bases removed from V and 4 bases from J, the gap between germline ends came to 13 bases. Germline CDR1 SGHNT, CDR2 YYREEE (reference sequence). This CDR3 is built from 15 residues. CDR3 residues: CASSLVGAGTYGYTF. CDR3 sequence (DNA): TGTGCCAGCAGCTTGGTTGGTGCGGGGACCTATGGCTACACCTTC.

The V and J genes are TRBV27 and TRBJ1-5; 9 bases align to TRBD1. With 5 bases clipped from V and 7 bases from J, the junction kept 9 bases outside the gene matches. Germline assignment: CDR1 MNHEY and CDR2 SMNVEV (reference sequence). The CDR3 consists of 15 residues. In DNA form, the CDR3 reads TGTGCCAGCAGTCAGACCGGGACAGGGAACCAGCCCCAGCATTTT. This gives the protein CASSQTGTGNQPQHF.